The 30 T cell receptor beta chains given below trace back to one sample, sequenced in a study of CD8 T cells in ankylosing spondylitis. Findings and caveats of the study: Roughly eight highly homologous variants formed a TCR beta motif that appeared characteristic of ankylosing spondylitis blood.

TCRdb itself ran the 5' RACE reads through MiXCR, one entry per CDR3 protein. The repertoire holds roughly 700,000 distinct CDR3 sequences, with roughly 20% as singletons. Antigen specificity for these receptors is unknown. Sequenced input: blood, either unsorted or a sorted T cell fraction (not recorded which). The source of these receptors is a male donor with ankylosing spondylitis.

This clonotype turned up a few times. The rearrangement uses TRBV24-1 and TRBJ2-5; D might be TRBD1 (6 bases). The CDR3 extends over 14 amino acids. The V gene's germline CDR1 is KGHDR and CDR2 SFDVKD. V lost 4 bases, J lost 2 bases, and 10 bases lay in between. For the CDR3, the DNA is TGTGCCACCAGTGAAGGACAGCCTCAAGAGACCCAGTACTTC. It codes for CATSEGQPQETQYF.

J is TRBJ2-5 and V is TRBV4-1; 9 positions agree with TRBD2. This CDR3 has 16 amino acids. V shed 1 base and J 5 bases; nucleotides not matched to a gene: 8. Germline CDR1 reads MGHRA; CDR2 reads YSYEKL. The CDR3 coding sequence is TGCGCCAGCAGCCAAGGAATAGCGGGAGTAGGGGAGACCCAGTACTTC. Translating gives CASSQGIAGVGETQYF.

This clonotype was observed a few times. The chain links TRBV25-1 to TRBJ2-7; the D gene is possibly TRBD1 (6 bases). V lost 7 bases to trimming and J lost 2 bases, with 15 bases between them. Germline assignment: CDR1 MGHDK and CDR2 SYGVNS. CDR3 size: 14 residues. The CDR3 protein is CASIRRDKTYEQYF. CDR3 sequence (DNA): TGTGCCAGCATTAGAAGGGACAAGACCTACGAGCAGTACTTC.

The chain uses TRBV18 and TRBJ2-5, with a possible D match to TRBD2 (6 bases). Deletions cut 3 bases from V and 5 bases from J, with 13 bases between. CDR1 is KGHSH, CDR2 LQKENI, per germline. This CDR3 has 14 residues. CDR3 sequence (DNA): TGTGCCAGCTCACCGAATGCGGGGCGGGAGACCCAGTACTTC. Its translation: CASSPNAGRETQYF.

Ten or more counts support this clonotype. V usage is TRBV6-5 and J usage is TRBJ2-3, with D perhaps being TRBD1 or TRBD2 (5 bases each). CDR1 is MNHEY, CDR2 SVGAGI, per germline. Trimming removed 2 bases from V and 0 bases from J, with 9 bases in between. The CDR3 length is 15 residues. CDR3 amino acids: CASSYRGDSTDTQYF. DNA of the CDR3: TGTGCCAGCAGTTACCGAGGGGACAGCACAGATACGCAGTATTTT.

In this sample, this clonotype turned up a few times. V and J are TRBV10-2 and TRBJ1-6; TRBD1 might be the D (5 bases). The CDR3 consists of 13 residues. The V and J ends lost 6 bases and 9 bases respectively, with 12 bases between them. Germline values: CDR1 WSHSY, CDR2 SAAADI. As DNA, the CDR3 is TGCGCCAGCAGCACCCCCGGGGGTTCACCCCTCCACTTT. The encoded protein is CASSTPGGSPLHF.

The V gene is TRBV12-3 or TRBV12-4, the J gene TRBJ1-4; D uncertain. The CDR3 runs to 14 residues. Between the trimmed V and J ends, which lost 1 base and 1 base, there was a span of 4 bases. The CDR3: CASSLGITNEKLFF. The CDR3 DNA follows: TGTGCCAGCAGTTTAGGGATAACTAATGAAAAACTGTTTTTT.

The gene calls are TRBV7-6 and TRBJ1-4; 10 positions match TRBD1. V was pared by 0 bases and J by 7 bases, with 5 bases of the junction left unmatched. CDR1 SGHVS and CDR2 FNYEAQ come from the germline V gene. There are 16 residues in the CDR3. The CDR3 region is CASSLARTGGGEKLFF. The DNA of the CDR3 is TGTGCCAGCAGCTTAGCGAGGACAGGGGGTGGTGAAAAACTGTTTTTT.

This clonotype was recorded a few times. The V gene is TRBV6-1, the J gene TRBJ1-3, with D unclear. CDR1 and CDR2 from the germline V gene are MNHNS and SASEGT. V lost 5 bases and J lost 0, with 5 bases in between. This CDR3 comprises 13 residues. The CDR3 DNA follows: TGTGCCAGCAGTAAACCCTCTGGAAACACCATATATTTT. Amino acid sequence: CASSKPSGNTIYF.

This clonotype has a handful of counts. The V and J genes are TRBV11-2 and TRBJ2-7, with 8 bases lining up with TRBD2. V gave up 2 bases and J gave up 9 bases; unmatched junction bases: 6. CDR1 SGHAT and CDR2 FQNNGV come from the germline V gene. This CDR3 comprises 13 residues. The CDR3 sequence: CASSLTGGTAQYF. CDR3 nucleotides: TGTGCCAGCAGCTTAACGGGAGGGACGGCGCAGTACTTC.

The table lists this clonotype with a few counts. J is TRBJ1-2 and V is TRBV12-3 or TRBV12-4; TRBD1 matches at 9 bases. V shed 2 bases, J shed 5 bases, and the junction held 3 bases outside the gene matches. The CDR3 is made up of 14 amino acids. The CDR3 sequence is CASSLRDRVYGYTF. In DNA, the CDR3 is TGTGCCAGCAGTTTAAGGGACAGGGTATATGGCTACACCTTC.

This clonotype appeared a few times. The J gene is TRBJ2-7, the V gene TRBV2; no clear D. V shed 7 bases and J shed 2 bases, with 9 bases lying between them. Germline V gene data show CDR1 as SNHLY and CDR2 as FYNNEI. The CDR3 runs 12 residues. The DNA of the CDR3 is TGTGCCAGCAAAGAGCGCGCCTACGAGCAGTACTTC. Protein product: CASKERAYEQYF.

Concerning this clonotype itself: Since a much larger clone is just one base distant, this may be a read error. This sequence joins TRBV20-1 and TRBJ2-5; a possible D gene is TRBD2 (6 bases). The germline V gene has CDR1 DFQATT and CDR2 SNEGSKA (reference sequence). V shed 3 bases and J shed 9 bases, with 23 bases lying between them. This CDR3 is 15 amino acids long. In DNA, the CDR3 is TGCAGTGCTAGCGGTGCTGCGGGGCTAGGGGAGTCCCAGTACTTC. Translation gives CSASGAAGLGESQYF.

This clonotype appeared a few times. This chain joins TRBV29-1 and TRBJ1-5; D is undetermined. CDR1 and CDR2 (germline): SQVTM, ANQGSEA. This CDR3 has 13 residues. V was clipped by 6 bases and J by 9 bases, with 18 bases between them. The CDR3 bases are TGCAGCGTCCGAGATGAGGCTCCTGGGCCCCAGCATTTT. Its translation: CSVRDEAPGPQHF.

This chain links TRBV7-9 with TRBJ1-5, with a possible D match to TRBD1 (6 bases). Trimming shortened V by 1 base and J by 9 bases, and 13 bases separated the two germline ends. Germline V gives CDR1 SEHNR, CDR2 FQNEAQ (reference sequence). The CDR3 extends over 14 amino acids. The CDR3 protein is CASSLGDGGWPQHF. CDR3 nucleotides: TGTGCCAGCAGCTTAGGGGACGGGGGCTGGCCCCAGCATTTT.

This clonotype was observed a few times. The chain links TRBV7-9 to TRBJ1-6; 8 bases line up with TRBD1. Unmatched junction bases numbered 6, after V lost 5 bases and J lost 6 bases. The CDR3 extends over 15 amino acids. Germline V gives CDR1 SEHNR, CDR2 FQNEAQ (reference sequence). The CDR3 reads CASSEDRGGNSPLHF. The CDR3 DNA sequence: TGTGCCAGCAGCGAAGACAGGGGTGGTAATTCACCCCTCCACTTT.

This clonotype came up a few times. The chain joins TRBV5-6 to TRBJ2-3; TRBD2 aligns across 12 bases. Losses at the gene ends were 3 bases for V and 6 bases for J; bases not matched to a gene: 14. Germline V lookup: CDR1 SGHDT, CDR2 YYEEEE. This CDR3 has 18 residues. The CDR3 region is CASSSETGTTSGRDTQYF. The CDR3 region has the DNA TGTGCCAGCAGCTCTGAGACCGGTACAACTAGCGGGAGGGATACGCAGTATTTT.

This chain uses TRBV5-1 with TRBJ2-5, with 14 bases fitting TRBD2. CDR3 length: 17 residues. Germline assignment: CDR1 SGHRS and CDR2 YFSETQ. The J segment lost 5 bases and the V segment lost 4 bases, leaving 10 bases of the junction unmatched. The CDR3 DNA reads as TGCGCCAGCAGCGGGGGACTAGCGGGAGCCCCAGGGGAGACCCAGTACTTC. As protein: CASSGGLAGAPGETQYF.

This clonotype was counted between two and nine times. A read error may produce the germline difference seen at one junction end. J is TRBJ2-3 and V is TRBV6-1, with TRBD2 matching over 10 bases. CDR1 and CDR2 from the germline V gene are MNHNS and SASEGT. The CDR3 consists of 15 residues. CDR3 bases: TGTGCCAGCAGCGAAGCGGGAGGGCCAAGGGATACGCAGTATTTT. The encoded protein is CASSEAGGPRDTQYF.

This clonotype was detected a few times. The chain combines TRBV21-1 with TRBJ2-7; TRBD1 is the table's D call and was not checked against the DNA. TRBV21-1 is termed a pseudogene. The CDR3 consists of 14 residues. In DNA, the CDR3 is TGTGCCAGCAGCAAGGGGGTCCCCTCCTACGAGCAGTACTTC. It is translated as CASSKGVPSYEQYF.

The rearrangement joins TRBV12-3 or TRBV12-4 to TRBJ1-1; no clear D gene. V lost 0 bases and J 6 bases, leaving 14 bases between the germline ends. This CDR3 contains 15 residues. The CDR3 DNA is TGTGCCAGCAGTTTAGCGACATGGGGTCCCGCTGAAGCTTTCTTT. Translating gives CASSLATWGPAEAFF.

At least ten counts were recorded for this clonotype. The J gene is TRBJ2-7, the V gene TRBV3-1, with D unresolved. V was shortened by 5 bases and J by 6 bases, with 20 bases between the two germline ends. This CDR3 region has 15 residues. CDR1 LGHDT and CDR2 YNNKEL come from the germline V gene (reference sequence). CDR3: CASSSTREALGEQYF. CDR3 bases: TGTGCCAGCAGCTCGACTCGCGAGGCGCTTGGCGAGCAGTACTTC.

This clonotype was observed a few times. J is TRBJ2-2 and V is TRBV29-1; tentative D call: TRBD1 (6 bases). Per the germline V gene, CDR1 is SQVTM and CDR2 is ANQGSEA. The CDR3 is made up of 12 amino acids. The V gene lost 6 bases and the J gene lost 7 bases, with 12 bases spanning the gap. The CDR3 DNA reads TGCAGCGTCTACAGGGAGAGCGGGGAGCTGTTTTTT. It codes for CSVYRESGELFF.

This clonotype was counted at least ten times. This chain links TRBV5-1 with TRBJ2-3, with 10 positions matching TRBD1. V lost 3 bases and J lost 6; bases outside the gene matches: 7. CDR3 size: 15 residues. Germline loops: CDR1 SGHRS, CDR2 YFSETQ. The CDR3 region has the DNA TGCGCCAGCAGCTGGCGGGGACAGGGGACTGATACGCAGTATTTT. It encodes CASSWRGQGTDTQYF.

Here the CDR3 reads CASSLSPDTDTQYF. DNA for the CDR3: TGTGCCAGCAGCTTAAGCCCAGACACAGATACGCAGTATTTT. This sequence joins TRBV7-9 and TRBJ2-3; no clear D gene. Germline loops: CDR1 SEHNR, CDR2 FQNEAQ (reference sequence). The CDR3 length is 14 residues. Trimming shortened V by 2 bases and J by 2 bases, and 8 bases separated the two germline ends.

This clonotype was detected a few times. This chain uses TRBV9 with TRBJ2-7, with TRBD1 matching over 10 bases. After removal of 3 bases from V and 4 bases from J, the junction contained 4 bases not matched to a gene. The CDR3 has 14 residues. CDR1 SGDLS and CDR2 YYNGEE come from the germline V gene. The CDR3 sequence: CASSAWDRGYEQYF. CDR3 DNA: TGTGCCAGCAGCGCCTGGGACAGGGGATACGAGCAGTACTTC. Full variable domain (outside the CDR3, taken from reference TRBV9 and TRBJ2-7): DSGVTQTPKHLITATGQRVTLRCSPRSGDLSVYWYQQSLDQGLQFLIQYYNGEERAKGNILERFSAQQFPDLHSELNLSSLELGDSALYFCASSAWDRGYEQYFGPGTRLTVT.

In this sample, this clonotype turned up a few times. The rearrangement links TRBV3-1 to TRBJ2-7, with 10 bases lining up with TRBD2. Germline V gene data show CDR1 as LGHDT and CDR2 as YNNKEL (reference sequence). V lost 0 bases, J lost 6 bases, and 8 bases stayed unmatched. The CDR3 is 16 amino acids. The CDR3 nucleotides read TGTGCCAGCAGCCAAGATCTTTCTAGCGGGGGTGCCGAGCAGTACTTC. Translated: CASSQDLSSGGAEQYF.

The chain uses TRBV20-1 and TRBJ2-6; D remains ambiguous. Per germline, CDR1 DFQATT and CDR2 SNEGSKA (reference sequence). The length of the CDR3 is 13 residues. Trimming shortened V by 5 bases and J by 1 base, and 6 bases separated the two germline ends. DNA for the CDR3: TGCAGTGCTGGACCATCTGGGGCCAACGTCCTGACTTTC. The encoded protein is CSAGPSGANVLTF.

This clonotype was seen a handful of times. The rearrangement uses TRBV7-3 and TRBJ2-3; the D gene is possibly TRBD1 (6 bases). The CDR3 is 16 residues long. The germline V and J ends were trimmed by 1 base and 0 bases, with 11 bases remaining between them. Germline CDR1 is SGHTA and CDR2 is FQGTGA. CDR3 coding DNA: TGTGCCAGCAGCTTAATTGGGGGCTTTAGCACAGATACGCAGTATTTT. It specifies CASSLIGGFSTDTQYF.

This clonotype has a handful of counts. The V gene is TRBV27, the J gene TRBJ1-6, with 7 bases fitting TRBD1. Germline lookup yields CDR1 MNHEY and CDR2 SMNVEV (reference sequence). Germline trimming cut 5 bases from V and 8 bases from J; bases unmatched to any gene: 9. The CDR3 has 15 amino acids. CDR3 protein: CASSLNRGRHSPLHF. The CDR3 nucleotides are TGTGCCAGCAGTCTAAACAGGGGTCGACATTCACCCCTCCACTTT.